This note documents a single TCR beta chain sequence. A junction boundary mismatches the germline segment, possibly from a read error. Germline and genes: mouse. The read stops 4 residues short of the end of the CDR3; the missing end is completed from the germline J gene. CDR3 length equals 14 residues. Germline assignment: CDR1 SNHLY and CDR2 FYNGKV (reference sequence). This entry belongs to a study of CD8+ T cells in alopecia areata. Sorting of pooled cutaneous lymph node cells was based on CD4, CD8alpha, NKG2D, NKG2ACE and other markers. Isolated RNA was reverse transcribed into cDNA used as the sequencing template. Repertoires were generated with immunoSEQ multiplex PCR, while TCRdb's copy carries only in-frame clones and drops some. Altogether about 270,000 clones were found in the sample, and no singletons occur.

What was sequenced was CD4+ T cells sorted from a lymph node. The chain combines TRBV3 with TRBJ2-7; possibly TRBD2 for D (6 bases). This TCR was recovered from a C3H/HeJ mouse with alopecia areata. The mouse strain carries the MHC haplotype H2-k. The CDR3 bases that were read are TGTACCAGCAGCTTAGCGCCTGGGGACGAT. Translated: CTSSLAPGDD. The CDR3 in its entirety is CTSSLAPGDDEQYF. The full variable domain, its missing parts supplied by reference TRBV3 and TRBJ2-7, is GPKVLQIPSHQIIDMGQMVTLNCDPVSNHLYFYWYKQILGQQMEFLVNFYNGKVMEKSKLFKDQFSVERPDGSYFTLKIQPTALEDSAVYFCTSSLAPGDDEQYFGPGTRLTVL.